Shown below are 22 T cell receptor beta chains from a single sample sequenced in a study of blood T cell repertoires in COVID-19. Assay used: immunoSEQ multiplex PCR; TCRdb lists only in-frame clones, some missing. Counted here are more than 100,000 clones, nearly 90% occurring once; the ten biggest clones make up 3.5% to 4%. Sequenced material: peripheral blood. Receptors originate from a woman aged 60-70 years with COVID-19, enrolled during active disease.

This clone was recorded once. The chain has TRBV11-2 and TRBJ2-5; TRBD1 agrees at 7 bases. Germline CDR1 SGHAT, CDR2 FQNNGV. With V trimmed by 5 bases and J by 4 bases, 10 bases remained unmatched. This CDR3 comprises 15 residues. CDR3 DNA: TGTGCCAGCAGCACCACAGGGGCTAATGGAGAGACCCAGTACTTC. As protein: CASSTTGANGETQYF.

In this sample, this clone turned up a few times. The rearrangement uses TRBV5-4 and TRBJ2-1, with TRBD1 matching over 7 bases. Trimming at V came to 4 bases and at J to 4 bases, leaving 8 bases not matched to a gene. There are 15 residues in the CDR3. The V gene's germline CDR1 is SGHNT and CDR2 YYREEE (reference sequence). The CDR3 spells CASSPGTESYNEQFF. CDR3 coding DNA: TGTGCCAGCAGCCCCGGGACAGAAAGTTACAATGAGCAGTTCTTC.

The chain links TRBV7-6 to TRBJ2-3; 7 nucleotides line up with TRBD1. The ends lost 2 bases at V and 7 bases at J; junction bases unmatched: 12. CDR1 and CDR2 (germline): SGHVS, FNYEAQ. CDR3 length: 16 amino acids. CDR3 region: CASSLRGRRSENTQYF. In DNA form, the CDR3 reads TGTGCCAGCAGCTTAAGGGGGCGGCGCAGCGAAAATACGCAGTATTTT.

This sequence joins TRBV3-1 (or the pseudogene TRBV3-2) and TRBJ1-5; 10 positions match TRBD1. Germline trimming cut 4 bases from V and 5 bases from J; bases unmatched to any gene: 5. Germline CDR1 LGHDT, CDR2 YNNKEL (reference sequence). This CDR3 is built from 15 residues. The CDR3 protein is CASSLGTGEDQPQHF. CDR3 sequence (DNA): TGTGCCAGCAGCCTCGGGACAGGGGAAGATCAGCCCCAGCATTTT.

This rearrangement joins TRBV27 to TRBJ2-7, with 9 positions matching TRBD2. Unmatched junction bases numbered 5, after V lost 5 bases and J lost 3 bases. The germline V gene has CDR1 MNHEY and CDR2 SMNVEV (reference sequence). This CDR3 is 14 amino acids long. The CDR3: CASSGRGGIYEQYF. Written as DNA, the CDR3 is TGTGCCAGCAGTGGGCGGGGGGGGATCTACGAGCAGTACTTC.

This clone was recorded once. V usage is TRBV18 and J usage is TRBJ2-2; D unclear. The CDR3 consists of 15 residues. Germline values: CDR1 KGHSH, CDR2 LQKENI. The V and J ends lost 6 bases and 4 bases respectively, with 15 bases between them. The CDR3: CASSPVQVGTGELFF. CDR3 coding DNA: TGTGCCAGCTCCCCTGTCCAGGTCGGCACCGGGGAGCTGTTTTTT. Together with reference TRBV18 and TRBJ2-2, the CDR3 gives the full variable domain: NAGVMQNPRHLVRRRGQEARLRCSPMKGHSHVYWYRQLPEEGLKFMVYLQKENIIDESGMPKERFSAEFPKEGPSILRIQQVVRGDSAAYFCASSPVQVGTGELFFGEGSRLTVL.

The V gene is TRBV7-8, the J gene TRBJ2-3, with TRBD2 identical over 7 bases. Germline CDR1 reads SGHVS; CDR2 reads FQNEAQ. Trimming removed 5 bases from V and 1 base from J; junction bases left unmatched: 12. The CDR3 covers 17 residues. The CDR3 protein is CASSGWGGSQGTDTQYF. CDR3 DNA: TGTGCCAGCAGCGGGTGGGGGGGATCTCAAGGCACAGATACGCAGTATTTT.

This sequence joins TRBV29-1 and TRBJ2-5; unclear D gene. The CDR3 sequence is 15 residues long. Trimming removed 7 bases from V and 3 bases from J, with 21 bases in between. Germline CDR1 SQVTM, CDR2 ANQGSEA. The CDR3 DNA is TGCAGCGCGCAAAAAACCGGAGTCATAAAAGAGACCCAGTACTTC. Its protein product is CSAQKTGVIKETQYF.

The chain uses TRBV5-1 and TRBJ2-7; D unclear. CDR1 SGHRS and CDR2 YFSETQ come from the germline V gene. The CDR3 loop spans 14 amino acids. The V end was cut by 1 base, the J end by 3 bases, with 11 bases between. This CDR3 is CASSLIHMNYEQYF. The CDR3 DNA reads TGCGCCAGCAGCTTGATACATATGAACTACGAGCAGTACTTC.

The chain is built from TRBV9 and TRBJ1-2, with D possibly matching TRBD1 (5 bases). The CDR3 runs 15 residues. V lost 0 bases to trimming and J lost 4 bases, with 13 bases between them. Germline CDR1 is SGDLS and CDR2 is YYNGEE. CDR3 region: CASSVAGGEGYGYTF. The CDR3 DNA is TGTGCCAGCAGCGTAGCCGGGGGGGAAGGCTATGGCTACACCTTC.

The chain carries TRBV6-5 and TRBJ1-5; the match to TRBD1 covers 7 bases. The CDR3 sequence is 13 residues long. The germline CDR1 and CDR2 sequences are MNHEY and SVGAGI. The V gene end was trimmed by 5 bases and the J gene end by 7 bases; junction bases not matched to a gene: 5. CDR3 residues: CASSPNRGQPQHF. CDR3 sequence (DNA): TGTGCCAGCAGTCCGAACAGGGGACAGCCCCAGCATTTT.

This chain joins TRBV18 and TRBJ2-5; 8 positions agree with TRBD1. This CDR3 is 17 amino acids long. CDR1 and CDR2 (germline): KGHSH, LQKENI. Losses at the gene ends were 4 bases for V and 4 bases for J; bases not matched to a gene: 14. The CDR3 DNA reads TGTGCCAGCTCACGGCGTCAGGGGGCCTTAGAGGGAGAGACCCAGTACTTC. Its protein is CASSRRQGALEGETQYF.

This chain joins TRBV18 and TRBJ2-2, with TRBD1 identical over 9 bases. CDR1 and CDR2 (germline): KGHSH, LQKENI. This CDR3 region has 16 residues. V lost 3 bases to trimming and J lost 4 bases; unmatched junction nucleotides: 6. CDR3 in DNA: TGTGCCAGCTCACCCGGACAGGGGTTTGCCACCGGGGAGCTGTTTTTT. It encodes CASSPGQGFATGELFF.

This sequence joins TRBV15 and TRBJ1-4; a weak D match, TRBD1 (6 bases). Trimming cost V 0 bases and J 10 bases, with 15 bases left between them. Per the germline V gene, CDR1 is LNHNV and CDR2 is YYDKDF (reference sequence). The CDR3 sequence is 15 residues long. The DNA for the CDR3 is TGTGCCACCAGCAGAGATTCACAGGGTTATGGAAAACTGTTTTTT. It translates to CATSRDSQGYGKLFF. Looking up the rest from reference TRBV15 and TRBJ1-4 gives the full variable domain: DAMVIQNPRYQVTQFGKPVTLSCSQTLNHNVMYWYQQKSSQAPKLLFHYYDKDFNNEADTPDNFQSRRPNTSFCFLDIRSPGLGDTAMYLCATSRDSQGYGKLFFGSGTQLSVL.

The rearrangement uses TRBV5-3 and TRBJ1-5; maybe TRBD1 (6 bases). TRBV5-3 is known as an ORF, though its function is uncertain. CDR3 length: 21 residues. V lost 0 bases and J lost 0, with 25 bases in between. Here the CDR3 reads CARSLDRALSRKAYSNQPQHF. CDR3 DNA: TGTGCCAGAAGCTTGGACAGGGCCTTGTCACGCAAGGCCTATAGCAATCAGCCCCAGCATTTT.

The chain employs TRBV7-9 and TRBJ2-3, with no clear D. The length of the CDR3 is 14 residues. Trimming pared 2 bases from V and 3 bases from J, leaving 9 bases between. Germline V gives CDR1 SEHNR, CDR2 FQNEAQ (reference sequence). In DNA form, the CDR3 reads TGTGCCAGCAGCTTAATCAGAGGAACAGATACGCAGTATTTT. This encodes CASSLIRGTDTQYF.

This chain uses TRBV14 with TRBJ1-3; no reliable D call. The CDR3 is 15 residues long. Per germline, CDR1 SGHDN and CDR2 FVKESK. Between the trimmed V and J ends, which lost 3 bases and 0 bases, there was a span of 9 bases. CDR3 residues: CASSQRSSSGNTIYF. The CDR3 coding sequence is TGTGCCAGCAGCCAGCGGTCGAGCTCTGGAAACACCATATATTTT.

This chain uses TRBV7-8 with TRBJ2-1; TRBD2 might be the D (6 bases). Per the germline V gene, CDR1 is SGHVS and CDR2 is FQNEAQ. This CDR3 has 15 amino acids. Trimming stripped 8 bases from V and 4 bases from J, with 18 bases between. The DNA for the CDR3 is TGTGCCAGCTTAGTCGGGGGAGGCCAATACAATGAGCAGTTCTTC. It encodes CASLVGGGQYNEQFF.

The CDR3 sequence is CATSGASGGQYTGELFF. CDR3 DNA sequence: TGTGCCACCAGTGGGGCTAGCGGGGGTCAATACACCGGGGAGCTGTTTTTT. The chain employs TRBV24-1 and TRBJ2-2; 10 bases map to TRBD2. The germline gives CDR1 KGHDR, CDR2 SFDVKD. The J segment lost 3 bases and the V segment lost 5 bases, leaving 8 bases of the junction unmatched. This CDR3 has 17 amino acids.

The genes are TRBV18 and TRBJ2-5; D perhaps matches TRBD2 (6 bases). This CDR3 contains 13 residues. The V end lost 1 base, the J end lost 5 bases, and 8 bases lay between the germline ends. CDR1 and CDR2 (germline): KGHSH, LQKENI. The CDR3 sequence: CASSPLLAETQYF. The CDR3 DNA reads as TGTGCCAGCTCACCACTCCTAGCGGAGACCCAGTACTTC.

The V call is TRBV7-2, the J call TRBJ1-2, with 7 bases that match TRBD1. V gave up 0 bases and J gave up 4 bases; unmatched junction bases: 8. This CDR3 is built from 16 residues. CDR1 and CDR2 (germline): SGHTA, FQGNSA. Here the CDR3 DNA reads TGTGCCAGCAGCTTAGCACCTACAGGGGTCACCTATGGCTACACCTTC. Protein sequence: CASSLAPTGVTYGYTF.

This chain connects TRBV27 to TRBJ1-1; 7 bases align to TRBD1. CDR3 length: 15 residues. Germline CDR1 reads MNHEY; CDR2 reads SMNVEV (reference sequence). Trimming at V came to 7 bases and at J to 0 bases, leaving 8 bases not matched to a gene. The CDR3 sequence is CASIRQGGLNTEAFF. Written as DNA, the CDR3 is TGTGCCAGCATCAGACAGGGCGGGTTGAACACTGAAGCTTTCTTT.